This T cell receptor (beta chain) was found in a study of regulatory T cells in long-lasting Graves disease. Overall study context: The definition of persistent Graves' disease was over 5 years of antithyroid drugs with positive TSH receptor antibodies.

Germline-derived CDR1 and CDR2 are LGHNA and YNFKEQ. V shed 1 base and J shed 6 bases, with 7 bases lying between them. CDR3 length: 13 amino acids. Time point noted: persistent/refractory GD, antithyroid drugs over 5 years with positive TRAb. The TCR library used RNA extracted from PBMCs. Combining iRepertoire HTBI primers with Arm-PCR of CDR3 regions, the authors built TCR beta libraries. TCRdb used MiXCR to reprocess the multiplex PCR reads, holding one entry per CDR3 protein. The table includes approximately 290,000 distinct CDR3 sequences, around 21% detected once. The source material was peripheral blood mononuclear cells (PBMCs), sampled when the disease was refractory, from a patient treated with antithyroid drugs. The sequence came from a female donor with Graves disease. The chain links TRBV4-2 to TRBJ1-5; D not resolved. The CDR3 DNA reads TGTGCCAGCAGCCAAGCCGGCAGTCAGCCCCAGCATTTT. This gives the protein CASSQAGSQPQHF.